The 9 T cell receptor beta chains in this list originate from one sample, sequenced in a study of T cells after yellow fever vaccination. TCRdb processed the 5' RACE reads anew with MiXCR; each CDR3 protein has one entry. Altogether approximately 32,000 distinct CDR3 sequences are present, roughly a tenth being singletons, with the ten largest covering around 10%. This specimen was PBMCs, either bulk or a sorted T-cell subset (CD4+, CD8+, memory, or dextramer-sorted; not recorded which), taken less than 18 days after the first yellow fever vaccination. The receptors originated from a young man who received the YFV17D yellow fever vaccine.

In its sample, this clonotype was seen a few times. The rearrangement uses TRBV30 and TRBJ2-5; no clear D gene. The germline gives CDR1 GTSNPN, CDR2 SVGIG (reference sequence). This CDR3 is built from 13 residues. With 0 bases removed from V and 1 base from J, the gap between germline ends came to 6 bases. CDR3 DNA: TGTGCCTGGAGTGTAAACACCCAAGAGACCCAGTACTTC. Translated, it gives CAWSVNTQETQYF.

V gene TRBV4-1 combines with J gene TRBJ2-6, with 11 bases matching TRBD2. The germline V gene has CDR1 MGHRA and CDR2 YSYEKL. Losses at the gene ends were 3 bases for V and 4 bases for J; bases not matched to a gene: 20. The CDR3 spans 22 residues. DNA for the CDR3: TGCGCCAGCAGCCACCGCAAAACTAGCGGGGGTCCACCGGCGCGGGGGGCCAACGTCCTGACTTTC. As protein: CASSHRKTSGGPPARGANVLTF.

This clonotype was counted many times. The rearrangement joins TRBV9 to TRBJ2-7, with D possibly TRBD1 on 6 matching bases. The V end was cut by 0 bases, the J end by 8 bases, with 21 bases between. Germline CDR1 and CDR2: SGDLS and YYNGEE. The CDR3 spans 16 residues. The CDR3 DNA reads TGTGCCAGCAGCGTAGCCCCAGGGGACCACCCTCGTAAGCAGTACTTC. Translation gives CASSVAPGDHPRKQYF.

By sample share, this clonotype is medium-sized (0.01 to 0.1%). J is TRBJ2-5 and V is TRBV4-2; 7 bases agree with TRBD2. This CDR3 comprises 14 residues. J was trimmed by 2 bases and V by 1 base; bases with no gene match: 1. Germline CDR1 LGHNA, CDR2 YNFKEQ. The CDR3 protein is CASSQGLAQETQYF. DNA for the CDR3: TGTGCCAGCAGCCAAGGACTAGCTCAAGAGACCCAGTACTTC.

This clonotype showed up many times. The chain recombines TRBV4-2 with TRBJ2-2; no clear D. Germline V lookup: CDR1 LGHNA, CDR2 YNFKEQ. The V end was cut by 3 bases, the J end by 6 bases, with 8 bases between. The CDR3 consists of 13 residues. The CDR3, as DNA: TGTGCCAGCAGCCAGGTTTCGGCCGGGGAGCTGTTTTTT. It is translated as CASSQVSAGELFF.

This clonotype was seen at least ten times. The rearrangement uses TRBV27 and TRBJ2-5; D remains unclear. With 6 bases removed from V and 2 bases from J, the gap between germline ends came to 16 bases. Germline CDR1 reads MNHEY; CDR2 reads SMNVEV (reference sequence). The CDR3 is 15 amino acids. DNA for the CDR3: TGTGCCAGCAGCCCCACTATGGGGAAACAAGAGACCCAGTACTTC. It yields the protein CASSPTMGKQETQYF.

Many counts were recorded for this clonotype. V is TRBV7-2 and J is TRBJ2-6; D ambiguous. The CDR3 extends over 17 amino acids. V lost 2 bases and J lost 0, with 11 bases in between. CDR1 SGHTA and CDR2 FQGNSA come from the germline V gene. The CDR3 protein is CASSLMGSLSGANVLTF. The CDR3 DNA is TGTGCCAGCAGCTTAATGGGCAGCCTCTCTGGGGCCAACGTCCTGACTTTC.

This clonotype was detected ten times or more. CDR3 amino acids: CATSRAVGGPVSTDTQYF. The CDR3 DNA reads as TGTGCCACCAGCAGAGCGGTGGGGGGCCCCGTGAGCACAGATACGCAGTATTTT. This chain joins TRBV15 and TRBJ2-3; D may match TRBD1 or TRBD2 (6 bases each). Germline CDR1 is LNHNV and CDR2 is YYDKDF (reference sequence). V shed 1 base and J shed 0 bases, with 17 bases lying between them. This CDR3 contains 18 residues.

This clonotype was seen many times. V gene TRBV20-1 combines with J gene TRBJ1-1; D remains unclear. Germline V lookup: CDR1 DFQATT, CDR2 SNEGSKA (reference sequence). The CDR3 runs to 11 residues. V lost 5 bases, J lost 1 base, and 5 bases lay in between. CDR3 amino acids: CSALGNTEAFF. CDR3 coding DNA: TGCAGTGCTCTTGGGAACACTGAAGCTTTCTTT.